The 9 T cell receptor beta chains below come from one sample, sequenced in a study of blood T cell repertoires in COVID-19. Measured with immunoSEQ multiplex PCR; TCRdb has only the in-frame clones, and not every one. Of 310,000 or so clones listed, about nine tenths were seen once; the top ten hold approximately 2%. The sample comprised peripheral blood. All receptors derive from a woman in her thirties with COVID-19, enrolled during active disease.

The chain is built from TRBV4-2 and TRBJ1-1; no firm D call. The length of the CDR3 is 12 residues. V lost 3 bases, J lost 4 bases, and 6 bases lay in between. Germline V gives CDR1 LGHNA, CDR2 YNFKEQ. CDR3 bases: TGTGCCAGCAGCCAGTCGCGCACTGAAGCTTTCTTT. Encoded protein: CASSQSRTEAFF.

The chain carries TRBV19 and TRBJ2-2; 7 nucleotides align to TRBD1. CDR3 length: 16 residues. V shed 3 bases and J 1 base; nucleotides not matched to a gene: 5. The germline gives CDR1 LNHDA, CDR2 SQIVND (reference sequence). CDR3 DNA: TGTGCCAGTAGTATGGGACAGAAAAAGAACACCGGGGAGCTGTTTTTT. It yields the protein CASSMGQKKNTGELFF.

V gene TRBV2 combines with J gene TRBJ1-1, with 9 bases that match TRBD1. The CDR3 consists of 13 residues. Germline CDR1 SNHLY, CDR2 FYNNEI. Unmatched junction bases numbered 8, after V lost 4 bases and J lost 11 bases. This chain's CDR3 is CASSAQGAMRAFF. Written as DNA, the CDR3 is TGTGCCAGCAGTGCACAGGGGGCTATGCGGGCTTTCTTT.

This clone was found a few times. The gene calls are TRBV2 and TRBJ2-2; 7 bases line up with TRBD1. In germline, CDR1 is SNHLY, CDR2 FYNNEI. Germline trimming cut 3 bases from V and 3 bases from J; bases unmatched to any gene: 4. This CDR3 is built from 15 residues. The CDR3, as DNA: TGTGCCAGCAGTGACGGGACAGTTTACACCGGGGAGCTGTTTTTT. Protein sequence: CASSDGTVYTGELFF.

The chain employs TRBV6-1 and TRBJ1-5, with D perhaps matching TRBD1 (5 bases). Trimming left V 1 base short and J 2 bases short, with 9 bases between. Germline CDR1 MNHNS, CDR2 SASEGT. This CDR3 spans 15 amino acids. CDR3 nucleotides: TGTGCCAGCAGTGAAGGGCGGGGGGGCAATCAGCCCCAGCATTTT. It specifies CASSEGRGGNQPQHF.

This clone was detected only once. The gene calls are TRBV28 and TRBJ2-7; 13 nucleotides agree with TRBD2. CDR3 size: 18 residues. CDR1 is MDHEN, CDR2 SYDVKM, per germline. The V gene end was trimmed by 2 bases and the J gene end by 6 bases; junction bases not matched to a gene: 13. The CDR3 is CASSLERTSGSWRTEQYF. The CDR3, as DNA: TGTGCCAGCAGTTTAGAACGGACTAGCGGGAGCTGGCGGACCGAGCAGTACTTC. The full variable domain, in which reference TRBV28 and TRBJ2-7 provide the parts outside the CDR3, is DVKVTQSSRYLVKRTGEKVFLECVQDMDHENMFWYRQDPGLGLRLIYFSYDVKMKEKGDIPEGYSVSREKKERFSLILESASTNQTSMYLCASSLERTSGSWRTEQYFGPGTRLTVT.

The chain uses TRBV6-5 and TRBJ1-6; 7 nucleotides match TRBD1. J was trimmed by 9 bases and V by 4 bases; bases with no gene match: 12. The CDR3 consists of 16 residues. Germline V gene lookup returns CDR1 MNHEY and CDR2 SVGAGI. The CDR3: CASSFTNRGIGSPLHF. Written as DNA, the CDR3 is TGTGCCAGCAGTTTTACTAACAGGGGAATAGGTTCACCCCTCCACTTT.

The rearrangement links TRBV14 to TRBJ2-1, with 9 bases fitting TRBD2. The germline gives CDR1 SGHDN, CDR2 FVKESK. The V and J ends lost 8 bases and 7 bases, in that order; junction bases with no gene match: 6. The CDR3 runs to 13 residues. In DNA, the CDR3 is TGTGCCAGCTCTAGCGGGATGTCGAATGAGCAGTTCTTC. Translation: CASSSGMSNEQFF.

The table lists this clone with a count of one. The genes are TRBV28 and TRBJ2-2, with 8 positions matching TRBD2. Trimming removed 7 bases from V and 6 bases from J; junction bases left unmatched: 7. CDR1 MDHEN and CDR2 SYDVKM come from the germline V gene. The CDR3 spans 14 residues. CDR3 protein: CASMGGRRAGELFF. The CDR3 nucleotides are TGTGCCAGCATGGGCGGGAGGAGGGCCGGGGAGCTGTTTTTT.